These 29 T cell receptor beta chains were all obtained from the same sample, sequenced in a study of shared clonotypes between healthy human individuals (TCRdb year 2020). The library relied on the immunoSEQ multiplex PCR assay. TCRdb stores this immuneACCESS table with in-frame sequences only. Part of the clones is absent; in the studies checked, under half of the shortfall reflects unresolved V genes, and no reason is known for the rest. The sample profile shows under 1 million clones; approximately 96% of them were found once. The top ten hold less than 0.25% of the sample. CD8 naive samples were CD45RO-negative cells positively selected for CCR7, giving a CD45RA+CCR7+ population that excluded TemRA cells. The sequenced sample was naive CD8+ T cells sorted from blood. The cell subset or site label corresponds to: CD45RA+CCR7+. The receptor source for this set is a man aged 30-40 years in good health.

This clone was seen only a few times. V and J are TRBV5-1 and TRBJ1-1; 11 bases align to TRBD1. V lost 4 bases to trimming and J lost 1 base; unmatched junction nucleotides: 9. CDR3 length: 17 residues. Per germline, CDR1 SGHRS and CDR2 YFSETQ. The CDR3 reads CASSRGQGVLGNTEAFF. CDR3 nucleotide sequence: TGCGCCAGCAGCAGGGGACAGGGGGTATTGGGGAACACTGAAGCTTTCTTT.

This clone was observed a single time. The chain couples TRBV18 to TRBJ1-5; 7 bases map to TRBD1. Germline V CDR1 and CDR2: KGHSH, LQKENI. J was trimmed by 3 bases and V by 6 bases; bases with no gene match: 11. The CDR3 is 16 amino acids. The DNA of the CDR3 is TGTGCCAGCTCTCTACAGGGGATTTCCAACAATCAGCCCCAGCATTTT. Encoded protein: CASSLQGISNNQPQHF. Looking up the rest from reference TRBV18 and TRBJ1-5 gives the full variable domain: NAGVMQNPRHLVRRRGQEARLRCSPMKGHSHVYWYRQLPEEGLKFMVYLQKENIIDESGMPKERFSAEFPKEGPSILRIQQVVRGDSAAYFCASSLQGISNNQPQHFGDGTRLSIL.

The CDR3 bases are TGTGCCAGCAGCCTCCCAGTAGATACGCAGTATTTT. Protein sequence: CASSLPVDTQYF. The V and J genes are TRBV7-9 and TRBJ2-3; the D is unclear. This CDR3 comprises 12 residues. Germline V lookup: CDR1 SEHNR, CDR2 FQNEAQ (reference sequence). The V end was cut by 5 bases, the J end by 5 bases, with 8 bases between.

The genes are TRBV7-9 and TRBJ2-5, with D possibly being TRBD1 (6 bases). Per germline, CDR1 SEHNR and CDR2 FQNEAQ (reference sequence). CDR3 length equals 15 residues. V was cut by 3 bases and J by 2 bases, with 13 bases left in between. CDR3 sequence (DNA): TGTGCCAGCAGCTTCGTGGGGGCTTCGCAAGAGACCCAGTACTTC. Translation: CASSFVGASQETQYF. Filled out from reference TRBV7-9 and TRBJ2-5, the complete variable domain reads DTGVSQNPRHKITKRGQNVTFRCDPISEHNRLYWYRQTLGQGPEFLTYFQNEAQLEKSRLLSDRFSAERPKGSFSTLEIQRTEQGDSAMYLCASSFVGASQETQYFGPGTRLLVL.

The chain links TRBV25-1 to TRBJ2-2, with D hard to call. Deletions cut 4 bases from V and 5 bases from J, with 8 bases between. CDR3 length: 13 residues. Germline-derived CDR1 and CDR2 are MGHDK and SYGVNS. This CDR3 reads CASSAPLTGELFF. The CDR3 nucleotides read TGTGCCAGCAGTGCCCCTTTGACCGGGGAGCTGTTTTTT.

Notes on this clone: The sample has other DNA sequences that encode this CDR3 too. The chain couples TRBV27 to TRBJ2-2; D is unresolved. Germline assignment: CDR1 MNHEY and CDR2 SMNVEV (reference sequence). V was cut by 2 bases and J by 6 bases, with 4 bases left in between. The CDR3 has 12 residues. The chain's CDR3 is CASSLVPGELFF. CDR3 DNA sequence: TGTGCCAGCAGTTTAGTCCCCGGGGAGCTGTTTTTT.

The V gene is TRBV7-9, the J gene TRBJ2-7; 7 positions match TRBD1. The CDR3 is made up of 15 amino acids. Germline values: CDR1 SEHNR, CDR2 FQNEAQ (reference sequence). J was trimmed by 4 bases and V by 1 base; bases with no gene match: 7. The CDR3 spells CASSLDRGLLYEQYF. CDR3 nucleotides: TGTGCCAGCAGCTTAGACAGGGGTCTTTTGTACGAGCAGTACTTC. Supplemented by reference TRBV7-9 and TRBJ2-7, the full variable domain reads DTGVSQNPRHKITKRGQNVTFRCDPISEHNRLYWYRQTLGQGPEFLTYFQNEAQLEKSRLLSDRFSAERPKGSFSTLEIQRTEQGDSAMYLCASSLDRGLLYEQYFGPGTRLTVT.

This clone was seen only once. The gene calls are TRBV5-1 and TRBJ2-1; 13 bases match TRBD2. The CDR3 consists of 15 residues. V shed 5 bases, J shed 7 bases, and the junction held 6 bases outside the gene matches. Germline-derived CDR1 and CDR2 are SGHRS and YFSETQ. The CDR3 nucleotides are TGCGCCAGCAGACTAGCGGGAGGGCCGCAAAATGAGCAGTTCTTC. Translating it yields CASRLAGGPQNEQFF.

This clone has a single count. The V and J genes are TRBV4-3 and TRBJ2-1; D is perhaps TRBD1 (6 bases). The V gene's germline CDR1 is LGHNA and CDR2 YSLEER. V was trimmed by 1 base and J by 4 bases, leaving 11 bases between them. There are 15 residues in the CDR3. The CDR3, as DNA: TGCGCCAGCAGCCAAGGGGGGCTGGTGTACAATGAGCAGTTCTTC. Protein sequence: CASSQGGLVYNEQFF.

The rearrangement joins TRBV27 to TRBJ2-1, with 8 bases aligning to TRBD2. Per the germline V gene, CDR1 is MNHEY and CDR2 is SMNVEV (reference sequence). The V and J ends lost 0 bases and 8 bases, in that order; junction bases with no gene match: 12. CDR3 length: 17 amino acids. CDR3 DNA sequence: TGTGCCAGCAGTTTATCCACCGTAACGACGGGGGGGTATGAGCAGTTCTTC. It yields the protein CASSLSTVTTGGYEQFF.

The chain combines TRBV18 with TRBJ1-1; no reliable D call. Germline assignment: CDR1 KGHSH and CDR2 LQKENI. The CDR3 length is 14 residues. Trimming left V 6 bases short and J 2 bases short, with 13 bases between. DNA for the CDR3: TGTGCCAGCTCGGCCGGTCACCAAAACACTGAAGCTTTCTTT. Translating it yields CASSAGHQNTEAFF. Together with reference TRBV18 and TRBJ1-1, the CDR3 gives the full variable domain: NAGVMQNPRHLVRRRGQEARLRCSPMKGHSHVYWYRQLPEEGLKFMVYLQKENIIDESGMPKERFSAEFPKEGPSILRIQQVVRGDSAAYFCASSAGHQNTEAFFGQGTRLTVV.

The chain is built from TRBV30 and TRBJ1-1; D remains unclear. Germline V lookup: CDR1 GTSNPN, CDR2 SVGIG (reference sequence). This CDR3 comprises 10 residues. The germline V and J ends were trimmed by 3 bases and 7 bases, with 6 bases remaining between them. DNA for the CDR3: TGTGCCTGGAGCCGAAATGAAGCTTTCTTT. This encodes CAWSRNEAFF.

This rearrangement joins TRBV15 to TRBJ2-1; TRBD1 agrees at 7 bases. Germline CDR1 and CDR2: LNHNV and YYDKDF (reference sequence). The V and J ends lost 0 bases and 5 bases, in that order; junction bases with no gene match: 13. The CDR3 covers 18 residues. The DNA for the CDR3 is TGTGCCACCAGCAGAGAGACACCCCAGGGGGAGAGTGACAATGAGCAGTTCTTC. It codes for CATSRETPQGESDNEQFF.

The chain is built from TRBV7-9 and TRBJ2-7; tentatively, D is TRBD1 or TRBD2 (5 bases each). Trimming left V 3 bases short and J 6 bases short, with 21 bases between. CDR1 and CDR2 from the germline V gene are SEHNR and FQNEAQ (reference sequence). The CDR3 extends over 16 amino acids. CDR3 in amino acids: CASSFAPGTLFSEQYF. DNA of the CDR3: TGTGCCAGCAGCTTTGCCCCTGGGACCCTTTTTTCCGAGCAGTACTTC.

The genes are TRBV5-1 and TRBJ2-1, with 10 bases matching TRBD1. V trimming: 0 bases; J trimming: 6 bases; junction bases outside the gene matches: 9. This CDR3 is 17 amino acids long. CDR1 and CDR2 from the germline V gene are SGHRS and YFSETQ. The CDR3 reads CASSLVSRQGAFNEQFF. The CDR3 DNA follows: TGCGCCAGCAGCTTGGTATCCCGACAGGGGGCCTTCAATGAGCAGTTCTTC.

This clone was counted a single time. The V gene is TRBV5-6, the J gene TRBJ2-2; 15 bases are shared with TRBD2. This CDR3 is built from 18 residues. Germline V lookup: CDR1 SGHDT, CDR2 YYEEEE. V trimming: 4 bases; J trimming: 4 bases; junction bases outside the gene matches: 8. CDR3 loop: CASSLGTSGRSSTGELFF. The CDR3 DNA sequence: TGTGCCAGCAGCCTAGGGACTAGCGGGAGGTCGAGCACCGGGGAGCTGTTTTTT.

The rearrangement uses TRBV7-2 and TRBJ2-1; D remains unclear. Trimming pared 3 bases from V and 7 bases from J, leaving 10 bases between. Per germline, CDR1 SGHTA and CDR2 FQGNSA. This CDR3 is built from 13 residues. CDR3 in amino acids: CASSLWGPNEQFF. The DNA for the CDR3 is TGTGCCAGCAGCTTGTGGGGTCCGAATGAGCAGTTCTTC.

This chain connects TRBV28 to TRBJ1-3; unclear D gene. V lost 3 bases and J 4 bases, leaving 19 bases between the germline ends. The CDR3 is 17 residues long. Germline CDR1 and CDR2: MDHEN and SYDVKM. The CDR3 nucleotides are TGTGCCAGCAGTTTGTATCGGGCCGAATCCCCCGGAAACACCATATATTTT. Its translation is CASSLYRAESPGNTIYF.

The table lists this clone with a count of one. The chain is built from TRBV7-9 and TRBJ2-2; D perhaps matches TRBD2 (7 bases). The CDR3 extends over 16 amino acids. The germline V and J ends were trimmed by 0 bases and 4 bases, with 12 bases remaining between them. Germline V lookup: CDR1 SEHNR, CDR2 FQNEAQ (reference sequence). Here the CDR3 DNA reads TGTGCCAGCAGCTTAGCGCGGGGGCAGGGCACCGGGGAGCTGTTTTTT. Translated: CASSLARGQGTGELFF. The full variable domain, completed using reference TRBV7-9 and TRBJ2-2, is DTGVSQNPRHKITKRGQNVTFRCDPISEHNRLYWYRQTLGQGPEFLTYFQNEAQLEKSRLLSDRFSAERPKGSFSTLEIQRTEQGDSAMYLCASSLARGQGTGELFFGEGSRLTVL.

CDR3 in DNA: TGTGCCAGCAGTGTGGGCGCGGTGGGGGGTGAAAAACTGTTTTTT. The encoded protein is CASSVGAVGGEKLFF. This chain uses TRBV2 with TRBJ1-4, with a weak D call TRBD1 (5 bases). Deletions cut 4 bases from V and 7 bases from J, with 16 bases between. The CDR3 totals 15 residues. Germline V gene lookup returns CDR1 SNHLY and CDR2 FYNNEI.

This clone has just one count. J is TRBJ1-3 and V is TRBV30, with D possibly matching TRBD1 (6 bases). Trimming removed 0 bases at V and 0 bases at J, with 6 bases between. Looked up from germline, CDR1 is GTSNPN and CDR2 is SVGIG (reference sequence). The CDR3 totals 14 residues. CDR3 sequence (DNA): TGTGCCTGGAGTGTAGGGGGCTCTGGAAACACCATATATTTT. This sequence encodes CAWSVGGSGNTIYF. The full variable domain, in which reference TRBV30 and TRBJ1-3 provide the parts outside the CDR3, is SQTIHQWPATLVQPVGSPLSLECTVEGTSNPNLYWYRQAAGRGLQLLFYSVGIGQISSEVPQNLSASRPQDRQFILSSKKLLLSDSGFYLCAWSVGGSGNTIYFGEGSWLTVV.

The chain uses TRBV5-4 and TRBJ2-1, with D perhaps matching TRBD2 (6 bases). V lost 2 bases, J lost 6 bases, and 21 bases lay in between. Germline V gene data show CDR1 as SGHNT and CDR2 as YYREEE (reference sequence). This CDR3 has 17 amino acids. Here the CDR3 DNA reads TGTGCCAGCAGCTTACTAGTGGTGAGGGGAGGTATCAATGAGCAGTTCTTC. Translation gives CASSLLVVRGGINEQFF. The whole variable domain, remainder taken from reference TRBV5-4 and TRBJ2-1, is ETGVTQSPTHLIKTRGQQVTLRCSSQSGHNTVSWYQQALGQGPQFIFQYYREEENGRGNFPPRFSGLQFPNYSSELNVNALELDDSALYLCASSLLVVRGGINEQFFGPGTRLTVL.

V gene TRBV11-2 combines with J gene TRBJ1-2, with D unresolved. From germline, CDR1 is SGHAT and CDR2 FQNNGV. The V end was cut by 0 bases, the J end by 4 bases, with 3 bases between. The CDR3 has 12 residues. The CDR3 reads CASSLDLYGYTF. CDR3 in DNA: TGTGCCAGCAGCTTAGACCTCTATGGCTACACCTTC.

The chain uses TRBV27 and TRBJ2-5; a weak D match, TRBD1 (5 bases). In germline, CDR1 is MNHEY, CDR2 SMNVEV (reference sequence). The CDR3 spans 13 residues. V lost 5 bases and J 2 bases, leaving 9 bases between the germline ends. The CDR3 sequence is CASSLDSQETQYF. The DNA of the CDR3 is TGTGCCAGCAGTCTAGACAGTCAAGAGACCCAGTACTTC.

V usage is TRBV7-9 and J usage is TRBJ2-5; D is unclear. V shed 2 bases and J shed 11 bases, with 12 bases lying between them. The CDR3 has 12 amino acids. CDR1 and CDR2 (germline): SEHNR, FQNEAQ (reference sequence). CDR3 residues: CASSLTPLEQYF. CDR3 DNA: TGTGCCAGCAGCTTAACCCCCTTGGAGCAGTACTTC.

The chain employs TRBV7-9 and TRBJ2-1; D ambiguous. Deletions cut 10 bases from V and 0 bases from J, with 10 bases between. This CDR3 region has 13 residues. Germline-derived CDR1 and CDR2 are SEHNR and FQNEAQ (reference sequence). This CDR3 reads CANSLLSYNEQFF. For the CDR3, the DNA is TGTGCCAACTCTCTACTCTCCTACAATGAGCAGTTCTTC. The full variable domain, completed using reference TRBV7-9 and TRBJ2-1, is DTGVSQNPRHKITKRGQNVTFRCDPISEHNRLYWYRQTLGQGPEFLTYFQNEAQLEKSRLLSDRFSAERPKGSFSTLEIQRTEQGDSAMYLCANSLLSYNEQFFGPGTRLTVL.

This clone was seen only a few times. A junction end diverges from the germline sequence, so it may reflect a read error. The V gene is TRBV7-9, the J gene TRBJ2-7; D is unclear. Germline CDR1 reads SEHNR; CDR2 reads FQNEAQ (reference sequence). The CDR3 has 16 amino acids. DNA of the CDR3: TGTGCCAGCAGCCAAGTTGCGGCCGGGCCCTCCTCCGAGCAGTACTTC. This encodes CASSQVAAGPSSEQYF.

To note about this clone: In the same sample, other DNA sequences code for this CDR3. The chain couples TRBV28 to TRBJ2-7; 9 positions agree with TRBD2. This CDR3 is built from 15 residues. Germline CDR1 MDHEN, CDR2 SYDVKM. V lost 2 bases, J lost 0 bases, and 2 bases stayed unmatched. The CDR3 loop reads CASSLLAGSSYEQYF. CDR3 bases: TGTGCCAGCAGTTTACTAGCGGGGAGCTCCTACGAGCAGTACTTC.

The CDR3 is CASSLYGQGAMETQYF. The DNA for the CDR3 is TGTGCCAGCAGTTTATACGGTCAGGGGGCTATGGAGACCCAGTACTTC. This chain joins TRBV27 and TRBJ2-5; 8 bases agree with TRBD1. CDR3 length equals 16 residues. The V gene's germline CDR1 is MNHEY and CDR2 SMNVEV (reference sequence). Unmatched junction bases numbered 9, after V lost 1 base and J lost 5 bases.